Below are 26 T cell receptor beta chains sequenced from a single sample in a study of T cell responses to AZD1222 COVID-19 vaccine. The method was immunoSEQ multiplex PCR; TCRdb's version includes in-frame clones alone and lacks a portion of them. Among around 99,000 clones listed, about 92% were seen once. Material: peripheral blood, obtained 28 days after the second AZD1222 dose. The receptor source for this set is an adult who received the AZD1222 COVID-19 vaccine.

The DNA of the CDR3 is TGTGCCAGCAGTACCGGGACTAGCGGGAGGGTTGAGCAGTTCTTC. Translation: CASSTGTSGRVEQFF. The chain joins TRBV28 to TRBJ2-1, with 16 bases that match TRBD2. Germline lookup yields CDR1 MDHEN and CDR2 SYDVKM. V was pared by 5 bases and J by 9 bases, with 4 bases of the junction left unmatched. The CDR3 covers 15 residues.

CDR3 in DNA: TGTGCCAGCTCAGAAGGGTCCCAGCCCCAGCATTTT. Translating gives CASSEGSQPQHF. The V call is TRBV12-3 or TRBV12-4, the J call TRBJ1-5; no firm D call. Trimming cost V 8 bases and J 7 bases, with 12 bases left between them. This CDR3 spans 12 amino acids.

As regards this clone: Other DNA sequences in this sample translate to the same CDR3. CDR3 DNA sequence: TGTGCCTGGAGTGTAGGGGTCAATCAGCCCCAGCATTTT. Protein sequence: CAWSVGVNQPQHF. The chain combines TRBV30 with TRBJ1-5; tentatively, D is TRBD1 (5 bases). This CDR3 has 13 amino acids. Trimming took off 0 bases at V and 3 bases at J, with 6 bases between the two ends. Germline CDR1 GTSNPN, CDR2 SVGIG (reference sequence). Full variable domain (outside the CDR3, taken from reference TRBV30 and TRBJ1-5): SQTIHQWPATLVQPVGSPLSLECTVEGTSNPNLYWYRQAAGRGLQLLFYSVGIGQISSEVPQNLSASRPQDRQFILSSKKLLLSDSGFYLCAWSVGVNQPQHFGDGTRLSIL.

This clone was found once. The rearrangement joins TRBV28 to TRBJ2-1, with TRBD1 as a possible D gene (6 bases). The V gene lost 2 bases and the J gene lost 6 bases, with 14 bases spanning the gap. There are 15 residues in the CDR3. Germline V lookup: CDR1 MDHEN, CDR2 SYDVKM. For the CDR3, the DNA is TGTGCCAGCAGTTTAGAGGGGACAAGATCCAATGAGCAGTTCTTC. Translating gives CASSLEGTRSNEQFF.

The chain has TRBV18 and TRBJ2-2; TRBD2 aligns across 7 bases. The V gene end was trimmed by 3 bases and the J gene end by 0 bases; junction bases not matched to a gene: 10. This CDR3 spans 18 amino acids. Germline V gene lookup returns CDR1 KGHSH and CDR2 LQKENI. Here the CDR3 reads CASSPIPKAGANTGELFF. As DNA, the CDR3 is TGTGCCAGCTCACCGATCCCTAAGGCGGGAGCGAACACCGGGGAGCTGTTTTTT.

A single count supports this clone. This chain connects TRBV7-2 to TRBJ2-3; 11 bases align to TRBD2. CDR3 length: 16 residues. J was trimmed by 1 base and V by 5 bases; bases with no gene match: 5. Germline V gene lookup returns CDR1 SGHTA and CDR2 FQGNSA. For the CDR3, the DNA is TGTGCCAGCAGCACCCGACTAGCGGGACGCACAGATACGCAGTATTTT. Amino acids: CASSTRLAGRTDTQYF.

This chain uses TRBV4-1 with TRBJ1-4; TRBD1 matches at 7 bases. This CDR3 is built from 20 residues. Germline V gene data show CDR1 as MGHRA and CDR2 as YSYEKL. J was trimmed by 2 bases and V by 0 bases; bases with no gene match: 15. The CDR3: CASSQEAGKMYRGTNEKLFF. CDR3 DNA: TGCGCCAGCAGCCAAGAGGCGGGGAAGATGTACAGGGGTACTAATGAAAAACTGTTTTTT.

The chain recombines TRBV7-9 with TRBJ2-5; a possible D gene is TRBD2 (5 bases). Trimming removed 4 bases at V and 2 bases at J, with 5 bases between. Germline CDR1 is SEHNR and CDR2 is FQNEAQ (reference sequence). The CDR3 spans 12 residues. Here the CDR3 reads CASSSGQETQYF. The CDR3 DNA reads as TGTGCCAGCAGCTCGGGGCAAGAGACCCAGTACTTC.

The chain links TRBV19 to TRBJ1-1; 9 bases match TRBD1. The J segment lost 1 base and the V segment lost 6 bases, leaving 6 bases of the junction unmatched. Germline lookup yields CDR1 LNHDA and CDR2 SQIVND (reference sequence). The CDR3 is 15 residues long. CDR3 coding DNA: TGTGCCAGTAGGCTTCCGGGACAGGGGAACACTGAAGCTTTCTTT. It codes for CASRLPGQGNTEAFF.

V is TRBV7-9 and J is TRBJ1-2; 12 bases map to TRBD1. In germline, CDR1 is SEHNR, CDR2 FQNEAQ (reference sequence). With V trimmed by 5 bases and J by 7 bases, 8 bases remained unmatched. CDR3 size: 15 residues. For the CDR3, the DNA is TGTGCCAGCAGCACCGCCGGGACAGGGGGCGGTGGCTACACCTTC. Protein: CASSTAGTGGGGYTF.

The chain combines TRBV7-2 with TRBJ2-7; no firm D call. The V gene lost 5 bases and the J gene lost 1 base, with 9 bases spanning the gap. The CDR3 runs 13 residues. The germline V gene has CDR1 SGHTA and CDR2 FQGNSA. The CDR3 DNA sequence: TGTGCCAGCAGCCGACACCAGTCCTACGAGCAGTACTTC. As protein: CASSRHQSYEQYF.

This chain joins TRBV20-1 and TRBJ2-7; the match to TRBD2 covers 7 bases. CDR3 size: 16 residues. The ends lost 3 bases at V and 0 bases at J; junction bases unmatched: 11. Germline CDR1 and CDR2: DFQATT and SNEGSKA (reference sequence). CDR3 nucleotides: TGCAGTGCTAGTAGCCAGGGACCTAGCGGCTCCTACGAGCAGTACTTC. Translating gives CSASSQGPSGSYEQYF.

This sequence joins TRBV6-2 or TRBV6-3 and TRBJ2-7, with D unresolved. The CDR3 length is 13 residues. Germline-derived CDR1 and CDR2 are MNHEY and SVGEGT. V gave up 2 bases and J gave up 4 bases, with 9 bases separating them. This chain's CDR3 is CASSYLSGYEQYF. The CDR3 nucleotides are TGTGCCAGCAGTTACCTTTCAGGATACGAGCAGTACTTC.

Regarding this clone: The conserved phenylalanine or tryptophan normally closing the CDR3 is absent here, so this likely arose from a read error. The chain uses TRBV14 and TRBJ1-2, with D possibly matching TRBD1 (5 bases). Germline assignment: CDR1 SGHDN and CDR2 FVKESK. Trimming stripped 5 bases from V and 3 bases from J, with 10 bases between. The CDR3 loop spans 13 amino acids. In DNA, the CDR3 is TGTGCCAGCAGCGACAGAGCCTACTATGGCTACACCCTC. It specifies CASSDRAYYGYTL.

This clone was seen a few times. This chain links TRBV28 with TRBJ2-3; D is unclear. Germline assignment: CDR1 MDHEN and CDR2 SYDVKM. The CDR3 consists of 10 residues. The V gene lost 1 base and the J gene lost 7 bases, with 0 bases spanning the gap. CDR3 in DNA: TGTGCCAGCAGTTTATATACGCAGTATTTT. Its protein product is CASSLYTQYF.

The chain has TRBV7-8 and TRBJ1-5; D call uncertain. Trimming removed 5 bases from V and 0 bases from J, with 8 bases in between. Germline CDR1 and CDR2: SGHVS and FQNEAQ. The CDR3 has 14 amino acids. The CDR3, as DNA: TGTGCCAGCAGCCCTAATCATAGCAATCAGCCCCAGCATTTT. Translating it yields CASSPNHSNQPQHF.

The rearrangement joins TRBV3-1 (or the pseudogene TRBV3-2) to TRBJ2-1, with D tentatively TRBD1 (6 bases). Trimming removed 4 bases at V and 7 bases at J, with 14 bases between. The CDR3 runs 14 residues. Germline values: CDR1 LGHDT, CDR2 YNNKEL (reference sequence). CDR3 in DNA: TGTGCCAGCAGCCTCCTTACAGGGCGAAATGAGCAGTTCTTC. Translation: CASSLLTGRNEQFF.

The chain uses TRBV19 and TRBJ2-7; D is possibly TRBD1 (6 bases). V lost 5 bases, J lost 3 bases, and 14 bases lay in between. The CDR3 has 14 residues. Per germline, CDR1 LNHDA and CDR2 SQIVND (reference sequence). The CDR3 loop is CASSPQGFHYEQYF. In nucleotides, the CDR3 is TGTGCCAGTAGTCCACAGGGATTTCACTACGAGCAGTACTTC.

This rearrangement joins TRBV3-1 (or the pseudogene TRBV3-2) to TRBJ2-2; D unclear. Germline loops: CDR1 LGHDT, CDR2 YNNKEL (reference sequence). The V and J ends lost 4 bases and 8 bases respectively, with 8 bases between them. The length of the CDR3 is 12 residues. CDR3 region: CASSPKRGELFF. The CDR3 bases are TGTGCCAGCAGCCCAAAGCGAGGGGAGCTGTTTTTT.

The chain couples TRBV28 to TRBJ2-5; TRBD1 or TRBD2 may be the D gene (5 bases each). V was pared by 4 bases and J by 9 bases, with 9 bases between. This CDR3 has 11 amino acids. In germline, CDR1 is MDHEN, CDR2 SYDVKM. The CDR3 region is CASSSRGAQYF. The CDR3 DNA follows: TGTGCCAGCAGTTCCCGAGGGGCCCAGTACTTC.

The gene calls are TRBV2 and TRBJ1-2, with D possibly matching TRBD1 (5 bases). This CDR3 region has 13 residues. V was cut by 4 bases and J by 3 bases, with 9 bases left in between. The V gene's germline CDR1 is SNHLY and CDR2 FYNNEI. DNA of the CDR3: TGTGCCAGCAGTGGGGACCGTTACTATGGCTACACCTTC. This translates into CASSGDRYYGYTF.

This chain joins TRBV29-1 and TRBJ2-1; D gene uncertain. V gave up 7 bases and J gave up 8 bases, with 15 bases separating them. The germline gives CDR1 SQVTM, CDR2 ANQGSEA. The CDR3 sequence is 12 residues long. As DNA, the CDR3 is TGCAGCGCGGACCGCTCCCGTGATGAGCAGTTCTTC. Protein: CSADRSRDEQFF.

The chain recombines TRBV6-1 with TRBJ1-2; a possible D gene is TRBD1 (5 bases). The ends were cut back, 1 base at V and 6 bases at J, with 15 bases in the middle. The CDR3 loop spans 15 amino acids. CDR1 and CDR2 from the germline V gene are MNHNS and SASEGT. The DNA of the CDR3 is TGTGCCAGCAGTGAAGATTCAGGGACCAAACATGGCTACACCTTC. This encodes CASSEDSGTKHGYTF.

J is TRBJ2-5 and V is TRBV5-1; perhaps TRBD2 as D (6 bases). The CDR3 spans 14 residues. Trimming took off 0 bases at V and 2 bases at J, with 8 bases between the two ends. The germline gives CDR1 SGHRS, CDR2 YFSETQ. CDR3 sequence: CASSLVAVQETQYF. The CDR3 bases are TGCGCCAGCAGCTTGGTAGCGGTTCAAGAGACCCAGTACTTC.

DNA for the CDR3: TGTGCCAGTAGTATAGCCGACGGCTTCTCTGGAAACACCATATATTTT. Its protein product is CASSIADGFSGNTIYF. This chain links TRBV19 with TRBJ1-3, with D unclear. The germline gives CDR1 LNHDA, CDR2 SQIVND (reference sequence). Trimming took off 1 base at V and 0 bases at J, with 10 bases between the two ends. The length of the CDR3 is 16 residues.

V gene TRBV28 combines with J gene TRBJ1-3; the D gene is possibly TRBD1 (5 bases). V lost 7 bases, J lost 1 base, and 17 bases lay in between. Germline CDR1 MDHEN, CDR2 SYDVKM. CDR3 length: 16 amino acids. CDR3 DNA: TGTGCCAGCACCCTAAGGTCTTGGGGGTCTGGAAACACCATATATTTT. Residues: CASTLRSWGSGNTIYF.